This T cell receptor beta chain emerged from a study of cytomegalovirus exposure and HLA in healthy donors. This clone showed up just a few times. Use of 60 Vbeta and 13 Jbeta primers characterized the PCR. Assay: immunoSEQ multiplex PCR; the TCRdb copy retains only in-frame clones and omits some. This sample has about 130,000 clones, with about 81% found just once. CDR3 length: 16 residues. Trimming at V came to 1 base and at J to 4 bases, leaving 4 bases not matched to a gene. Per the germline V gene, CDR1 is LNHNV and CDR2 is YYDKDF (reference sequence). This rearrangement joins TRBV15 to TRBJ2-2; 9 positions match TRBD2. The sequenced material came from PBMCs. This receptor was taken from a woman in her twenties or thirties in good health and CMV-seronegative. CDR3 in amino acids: CATSRGLAGSTGELFF. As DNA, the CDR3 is TGTGCCACCAGCAGAGGGCTAGCGGGATCCACCGGGGAGCTGTTTTTT.